These 18 T cell receptor beta chains were sequenced from one sample in a study of blood T cell repertoires in COVID-19. Clones were read by immunoSEQ multiplex PCR, and TCRdb kept only the in-frame ones, dropping some. This table holds about 190,000 clones, around 87% found once. The sequencing input was peripheral blood. The receptors here all came from a man in his fifties with acute or convalescent COVID-19.

This chain joins TRBV11-2 and TRBJ1-3; D is perhaps TRBD1 (6 bases). The germline V gene has CDR1 SGHAT and CDR2 FQNNGV. The ends were cut back, 4 bases at V and 0 bases at J, with 10 bases in the middle. CDR3 length equals 15 residues. The CDR3 nucleotides are TGTGCCAGCAGCTCCTCAGGGGCCTCTGGAAACACCATATATTTT. It yields the protein CASSSSGASGNTIYF.

A single count supports this clone. The chain is built from TRBV7-9 and TRBJ1-2; D is possibly TRBD1 (6 bases). This CDR3 is 17 amino acids long. Germline V gene lookup returns CDR1 SEHNR and CDR2 FQNEAQ (reference sequence). Trimming left V 1 base short and J 3 bases short, with 18 bases between. In DNA, the CDR3 is TGTGCCAGCAGCTTAGGATCTGGGACACCCGCGGACTATGGCTACACCTTC. It is translated as CASSLGSGTPADYGYTF. The full variable domain, its missing parts supplied by reference TRBV7-9 and TRBJ1-2, is DTGVSQNPRHKITKRGQNVTFRCDPISEHNRLYWYRQTLGQGPEFLTYFQNEAQLEKSRLLSDRFSAERPKGSFSTLEIQRTEQGDSAMYLCASSLGSGTPADYGYTFGSGTRLTVV.

This clone has just one count. For the CDR3, the DNA is TGTGCCAGCAGCCATCATAGATACAGGGGGCCCGCGAACACCGGGGAGCTGTTTTTT. Its protein product is CASSHHRYRGPANTGELFF. The V call is TRBV7-3, the J call TRBJ2-2, with 9 bases identical to TRBD1. The germline V gene has CDR1 SGHTA and CDR2 FQGTGA. This CDR3 has 19 amino acids. V lost 5 bases, J lost 0 bases, and 13 bases stayed unmatched.

The chain joins TRBV28 to TRBJ1-5; the D gene is possibly TRBD1 (5 bases). This CDR3 is 12 amino acids long. Germline loops: CDR1 MDHEN, CDR2 SYDVKM. V was shortened by 5 bases and J by 6 bases, with 8 bases between the two germline ends. The CDR3 protein is CASSAGGQPQHF. The CDR3 bases are TGTGCCAGCAGTGCGGGGGGTCAGCCCCAGCATTTT.

This rearrangement joins TRBV5-1 to TRBJ1-1, with D possibly being TRBD1 (5 bases). The CDR3 contains 14 residues. V gave up 1 base and J gave up 4 bases, with 11 bases separating them. Per germline, CDR1 SGHRS and CDR2 YFSETQ. CDR3 DNA: TGCGCCAGCAGCTTGAGGGGCGGCGTCACTGAAGCTTTCTTT. Protein sequence: CASSLRGGVTEAFF.

Only a few counts were recorded for this clone. This chain uses TRBV5-4 with TRBJ1-1, with D possibly TRBD1 on 5 matching bases. V lost 3 bases and J 4 bases, leaving 13 bases between the germline ends. Germline V gives CDR1 SGHNT, CDR2 YYREEE (reference sequence). CDR3 length: 14 residues. CDR3 residues: CASSSGLDGTEAFF. Here the CDR3 DNA reads TGTGCCAGCAGCTCGGGACTTGATGGCACTGAAGCTTTCTTT.

V is TRBV14 and J is TRBJ2-1; 8 bases align to TRBD2. The CDR3 contains 14 residues. Germline trimming cut 2 bases from V and 5 bases from J; bases unmatched to any gene: 2. From germline, CDR1 is SGHDN and CDR2 FVKESK. The CDR3: CASSQKRENNEQFF. The CDR3 DNA sequence: TGTGCCAGCAGCCAAAAGCGGGAGAACAATGAGCAGTTCTTC.

This sequence joins TRBV7-2 and TRBJ2-7; D is possibly TRBD2 (6 bases). The CDR3 runs 15 residues. The ends were cut back, 3 bases at V and 0 bases at J, with 12 bases in the middle. Germline lookup yields CDR1 SGHTA and CDR2 FQGNSA. CDR3 loop: CASSLGGAVSYEQYF. CDR3 in DNA: TGTGCCAGCAGCTTGGGCGGGGCTGTCTCCTACGAGCAGTACTTC.

CDR3 sequence (DNA): TGTGCCAGCAGCTTACAGGGTACGAACACCGGGGAGCTGTTTTTT. Translated: CASSLQGTNTGELFF. J is TRBJ2-2 and V is TRBV5-4; D is perhaps TRBD1 (6 bases). Germline V gene data show CDR1 as SGHNT and CDR2 as YYREEE (reference sequence). This CDR3 has 15 amino acids. The V end was cut by 2 bases, the J end by 0 bases, with 8 bases between.

The rearrangement uses TRBV19 and TRBJ2-5, with D perhaps matching TRBD1 (6 bases). CDR3 length: 14 residues. CDR1 is LNHDA and CDR2 is SQIVND in the germline V gene (reference sequence). V lost 5 bases to trimming and J lost 5 bases, with 15 bases between them. CDR3 in amino acids: CASSAPQGRETQYF. The DNA of the CDR3 is TGTGCCAGTAGTGCCCCACAGGGAAGGGAGACCCAGTACTTC.

CDR3 region: CASSRRQSTTDTQYF. The CDR3 coding sequence is TGCGCCAGCAGCCGCCGACAGAGTACCACAGATACGCAGTATTTT. The genes are TRBV5-1 and TRBJ2-3; the D gene is possibly TRBD1 (5 bases). CDR1 and CDR2 (germline): SGHRS, YFSETQ. V lost 4 bases to trimming and J lost 2 bases, with 14 bases between them. This CDR3 is 15 amino acids long.

The CDR3 is CASSLDGLNTGELFF. DNA of the CDR3: TGTGCCAGCAGCTTAGACGGACTGAACACCGGGGAGCTGTTTTTT. The chain has TRBV11-3 and TRBJ2-2; a weak D match, TRBD2 (5 bases). V lost 0 bases, J lost 1 base, and 6 bases lay in between. This CDR3 contains 15 residues. The germline V gene encodes CDR1 SGHNT and CDR2 YENEEA.

The chain recombines TRBV10-3 with TRBJ2-5; 7 bases map to TRBD1. The trim removed 5 bases at V and 2 bases at J, leaving 5 bases unmatched. The CDR3 is 14 residues long. Germline values: CDR1 ENHRY, CDR2 SYGVKD. The CDR3 region is CAISRDSSQETQYF. Written as DNA, the CDR3 is TGTGCCATCAGTCGGGACAGTAGTCAAGAGACCCAGTACTTC.

V is TRBV10-3 and J is TRBJ1-5; 12 bases are shared with TRBD1. Trimming took 6 bases from V and 7 from J; bases not matched to a gene: 4. The CDR3 is 14 residues long. Germline-derived CDR1 and CDR2 are ENHRY and SYGVKD. Here the CDR3 DNA reads TGTGCCATCAGCCCGGGACAGGGGGCCCAGCCCCAGCATTTT. Translating gives CAISPGQGAQPQHF.

The V gene is TRBV5-5, the J gene TRBJ2-3; perhaps TRBD2 as D (5 bases). V was shortened by 0 bases and J by 6 bases, with 11 bases between the two germline ends. Germline V gene lookup returns CDR1 SGHKS and CDR2 YYEKEE (reference sequence). The CDR3 contains 14 residues. CDR3 in DNA: TGTGCCAGCAGCTTGGGACGAAGGGAGGATACGCAGTATTTT. As protein: CASSLGRREDTQYF.

The V gene is TRBV7-3, the J gene TRBJ2-4; D call uncertain. The CDR3 loop spans 17 amino acids. Germline lookup yields CDR1 SGHTA and CDR2 FQGTGA. Trimming took 2 bases from V and 0 from J, leaving 14 bases between them. The CDR3: CASSLLFSRLAKNIQYF. CDR3 nucleotides: TGTGCCAGCAGCTTACTTTTTTCCAGGCTAGCCAAAAACATTCAGTACTTC.

The chain carries TRBV24-1 and TRBJ2-1; 12 bases fit TRBD1. From germline, CDR1 is KGHDR and CDR2 SFDVKD. This CDR3 is built from 15 residues. With 4 bases clipped from V and 9 bases from J, the junction kept 6 bases outside the gene matches. DNA of the CDR3: TGTGCCACCAGTGACCCGGGACAGGGGGCTAGTGAGCAGTTCTTC. Protein sequence: CATSDPGQGASEQFF.

This clone was recorded once. The gene calls are TRBV2 and TRBJ1-4, with D hard to call. CDR1 is SNHLY and CDR2 is FYNNEI in the germline V gene. The CDR3 is 14 amino acids. V was shortened by 6 bases and J by 0 bases, with 8 bases between the two germline ends. The CDR3 nucleotides are TGTGCCAGCAGGATACAAACAACTAATGAAAAACTGTTTTTT. It yields the protein CASRIQTTNEKLFF.